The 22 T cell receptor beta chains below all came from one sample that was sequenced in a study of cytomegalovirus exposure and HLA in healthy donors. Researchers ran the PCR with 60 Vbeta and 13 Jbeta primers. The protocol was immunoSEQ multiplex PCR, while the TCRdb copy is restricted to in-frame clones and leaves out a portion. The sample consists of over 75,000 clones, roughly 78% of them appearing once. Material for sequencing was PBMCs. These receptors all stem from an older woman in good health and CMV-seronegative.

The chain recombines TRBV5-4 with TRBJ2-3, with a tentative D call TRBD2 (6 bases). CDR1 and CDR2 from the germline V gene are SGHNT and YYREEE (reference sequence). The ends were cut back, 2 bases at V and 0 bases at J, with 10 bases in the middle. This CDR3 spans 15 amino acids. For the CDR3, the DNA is TGTGCCAGCAGCTTACTCGGGACTAGCACAGATACGCAGTATTTT. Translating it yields CASSLLGTSTDTQYF.

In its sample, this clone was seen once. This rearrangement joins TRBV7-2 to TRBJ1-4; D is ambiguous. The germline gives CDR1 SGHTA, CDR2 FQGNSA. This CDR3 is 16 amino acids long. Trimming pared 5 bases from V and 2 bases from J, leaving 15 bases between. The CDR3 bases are TGTGCCAGCAGCCCTTTCTTGGCTCAGACTAATGAAAAACTGTTTTTT. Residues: CASSPFLAQTNEKLFF.

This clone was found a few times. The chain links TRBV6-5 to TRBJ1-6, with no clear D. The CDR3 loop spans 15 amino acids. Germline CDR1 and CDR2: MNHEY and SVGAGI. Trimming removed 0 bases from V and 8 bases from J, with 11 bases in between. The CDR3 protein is CASSYSSVPHSPLHF. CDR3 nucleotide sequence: TGTGCCAGCAGTTACTCTTCGGTTCCTCATTCACCCCTCCACTTT.

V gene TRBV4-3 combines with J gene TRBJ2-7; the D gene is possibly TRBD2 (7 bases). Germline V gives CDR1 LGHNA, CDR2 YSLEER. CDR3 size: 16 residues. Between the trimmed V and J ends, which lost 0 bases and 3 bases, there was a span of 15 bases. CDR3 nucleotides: TGCGCCAGCAGCCAAGATCGGAGGGGGGGAAGCTACGAGCAGTACTTC. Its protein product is CASSQDRRGGSYEQYF.

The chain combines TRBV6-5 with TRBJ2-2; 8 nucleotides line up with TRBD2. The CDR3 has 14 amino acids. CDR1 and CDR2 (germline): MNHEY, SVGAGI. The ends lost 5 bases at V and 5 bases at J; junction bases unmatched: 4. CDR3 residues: CASSEVAGTGELFF. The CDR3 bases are TGTGCCAGCAGTGAAGTAGCGGGGACCGGGGAGCTGTTTTTT.

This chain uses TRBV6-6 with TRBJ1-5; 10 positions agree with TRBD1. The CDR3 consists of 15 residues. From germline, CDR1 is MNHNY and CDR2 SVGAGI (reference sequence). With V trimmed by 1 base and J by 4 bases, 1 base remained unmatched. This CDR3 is CASSYWDRGNQPQHF. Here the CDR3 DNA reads TGTGCCAGCAGTTACTGGGACAGGGGAAATCAGCCCCAGCATTTT.

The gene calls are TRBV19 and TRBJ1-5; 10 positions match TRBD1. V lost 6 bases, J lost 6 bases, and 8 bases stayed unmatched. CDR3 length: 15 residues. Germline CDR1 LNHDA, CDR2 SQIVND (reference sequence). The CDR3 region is CASSDEGQGGQPQHF. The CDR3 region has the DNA TGTGCCAGTAGCGACGAAGGACAGGGGGGTCAGCCCCAGCATTTT.

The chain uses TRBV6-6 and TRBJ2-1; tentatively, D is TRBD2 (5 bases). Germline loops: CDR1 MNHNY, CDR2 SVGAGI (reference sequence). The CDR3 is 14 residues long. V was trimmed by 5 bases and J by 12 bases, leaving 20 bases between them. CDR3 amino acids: CASSRTTATKGQFF. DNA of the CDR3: TGTGCCAGCAGTCGTACTACGGCGACTAAAGGGCAGTTCTTC.

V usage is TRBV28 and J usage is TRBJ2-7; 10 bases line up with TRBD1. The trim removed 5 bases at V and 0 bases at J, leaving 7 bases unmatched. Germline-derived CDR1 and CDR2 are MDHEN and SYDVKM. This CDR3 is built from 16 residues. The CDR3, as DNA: TGTGCCAGCAGTGGGACAGGGGATCCGGGCTCCTACGAGCAGTACTTC. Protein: CASSGTGDPGSYEQYF.

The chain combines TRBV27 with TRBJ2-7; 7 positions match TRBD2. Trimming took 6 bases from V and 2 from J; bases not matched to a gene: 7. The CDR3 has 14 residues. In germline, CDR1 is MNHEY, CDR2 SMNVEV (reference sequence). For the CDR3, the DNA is TGTGCCAGCAGAGACGTGGGGGGGGCCTACGAGCAGTACTTC. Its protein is CASRDVGGAYEQYF.

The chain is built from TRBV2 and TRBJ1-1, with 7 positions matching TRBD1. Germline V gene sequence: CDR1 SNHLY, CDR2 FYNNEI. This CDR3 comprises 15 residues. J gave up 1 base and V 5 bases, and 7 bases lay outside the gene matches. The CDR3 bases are TGTGCCAGCAGTCGCCGGACAGGAGAGAACACTGAAGCTTTCTTT. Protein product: CASSRRTGENTEAFF.

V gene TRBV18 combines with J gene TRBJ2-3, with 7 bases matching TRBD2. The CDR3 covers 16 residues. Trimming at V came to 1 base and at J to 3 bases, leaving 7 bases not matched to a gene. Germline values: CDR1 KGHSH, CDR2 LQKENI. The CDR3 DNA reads TGTGCCAGCTCACCACGGCGGGCGGGAGTGACAGATACGCAGTATTTT. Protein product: CASSPRRAGVTDTQYF.

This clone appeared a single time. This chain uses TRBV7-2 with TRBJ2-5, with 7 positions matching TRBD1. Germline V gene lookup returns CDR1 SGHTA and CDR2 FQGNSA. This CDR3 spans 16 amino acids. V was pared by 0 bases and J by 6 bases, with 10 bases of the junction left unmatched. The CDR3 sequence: CASSLAHGQAVQTQYF. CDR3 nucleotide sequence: TGTGCCAGCAGCTTAGCGCATGGACAGGCTGTACAGACCCAGTACTTC.

The CDR3 DNA follows: TGTGCCTGGAGAGGGGTCTCTTCGTTGATTTCCTACAATGAGCAGTTCTTC. It is translated as CAWRGVSSLISYNEQFF. The chain has TRBV30 and TRBJ2-1; possibly TRBD1 for D (5 bases). This CDR3 has 17 amino acids. CDR1 is GTSNPN, CDR2 SVGIG, per germline (reference sequence). Trimming pared 3 bases from V and 1 base from J, leaving 19 bases between.

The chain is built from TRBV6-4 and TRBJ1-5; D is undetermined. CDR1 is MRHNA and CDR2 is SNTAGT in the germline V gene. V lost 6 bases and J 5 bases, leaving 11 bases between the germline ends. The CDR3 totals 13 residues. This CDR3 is CASSRELDQPQHF. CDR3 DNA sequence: TGTGCCAGCAGCCGGGAGCTAGATCAGCCCCAGCATTTT.

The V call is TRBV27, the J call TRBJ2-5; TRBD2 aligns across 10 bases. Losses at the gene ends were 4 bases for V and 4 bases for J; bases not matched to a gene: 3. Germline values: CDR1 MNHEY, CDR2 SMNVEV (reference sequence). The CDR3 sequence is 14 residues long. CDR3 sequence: CASSSLAGAETQYF. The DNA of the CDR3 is TGTGCCAGCAGTTCGCTAGCGGGGGCAGAGACCCAGTACTTC.

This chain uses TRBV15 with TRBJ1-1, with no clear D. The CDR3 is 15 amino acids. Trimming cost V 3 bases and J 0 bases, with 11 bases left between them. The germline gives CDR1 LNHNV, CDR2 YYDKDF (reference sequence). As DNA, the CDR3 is TGTGCCACCAGCAGGACACAGCTTATGAACACTGAAGCTTTCTTT. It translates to CATSRTQLMNTEAFF.

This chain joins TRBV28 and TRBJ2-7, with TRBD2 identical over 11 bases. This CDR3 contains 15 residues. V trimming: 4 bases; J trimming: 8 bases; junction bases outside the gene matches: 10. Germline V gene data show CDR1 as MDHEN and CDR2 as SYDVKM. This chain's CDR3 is CASSSPTSGTDQQYF. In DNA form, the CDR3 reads TGTGCCAGCAGTTCCCCGACTAGCGGGACGGATCAGCAGTACTTC. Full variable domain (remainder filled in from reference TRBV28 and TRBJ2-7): DVKVTQSSRYLVKRTGEKVFLECVQDMDHENMFWYRQDPGLGLRLIYFSYDVKMKEKGDIPEGYSVSREKKERFSLILESASTNQTSMYLCASSSPTSGTDQQYFGPGTRLTVT.

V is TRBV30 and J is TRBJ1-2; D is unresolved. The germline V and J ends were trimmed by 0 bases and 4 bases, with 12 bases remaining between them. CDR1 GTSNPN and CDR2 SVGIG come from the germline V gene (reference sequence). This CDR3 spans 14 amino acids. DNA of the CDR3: TGTGCCTGGAGTGTAAATGGCTTTTCCTATGGCTACACCTTC. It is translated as CAWSVNGFSYGYTF.

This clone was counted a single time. CDR3 protein: CASSPTLRGETEAFF. The CDR3 DNA is TGTGCCAGCAGCCCGACCCTCAGGGGGGAGACTGAAGCTTTCTTT. V gene TRBV7-2 combines with J gene TRBJ1-1; 7 bases are a match to TRBD1. The CDR3 length is 15 residues. V dropped 5 bases and J dropped 5; count of bases not matched to a gene: 11. CDR1 and CDR2 (germline): SGHTA, FQGNSA.

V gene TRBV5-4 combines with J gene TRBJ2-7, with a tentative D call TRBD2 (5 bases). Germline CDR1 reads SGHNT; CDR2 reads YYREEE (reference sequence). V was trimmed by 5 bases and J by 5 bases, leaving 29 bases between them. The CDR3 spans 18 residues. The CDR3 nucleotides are TGTGCCAGCAGTCTGTTTACCCGAATAGAGGAGGTTGCGAACGAGCAGTACTTC. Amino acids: CASSLFTRIEEVANEQYF. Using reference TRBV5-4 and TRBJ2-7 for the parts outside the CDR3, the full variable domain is ETGVTQSPTHLIKTRGQQVTLRCSSQSGHNTVSWYQQALGQGPQFIFQYYREEENGRGNFPPRFSGLQFPNYSSELNVNALELDDSALYLCASSLFTRIEEVANEQYFGPGTRLTVT.

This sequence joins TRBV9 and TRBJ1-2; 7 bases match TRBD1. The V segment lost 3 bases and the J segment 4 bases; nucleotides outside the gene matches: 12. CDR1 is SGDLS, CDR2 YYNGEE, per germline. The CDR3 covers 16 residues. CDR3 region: CASSAHEGARGYGYTF. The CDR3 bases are TGTGCCAGCAGCGCTCACGAGGGGGCGCGAGGCTATGGCTACACCTTC.